Each of the 17 T cell receptor beta chains below was sequenced from the same sample in a study of CD8+CD57+ T cells in acquired aplastic anemia. The template for TCR beta VDJ and CDR3 sequence profiling was genomic DNA. TCRdb ran MiXCR on the reads and lists one entry per CDR3 protein. The sample shows 150,000 to 200,000 distinct CDR3 sequences, around 45% of them seen only once. The sequencing sample was made of sorted CD4+, CD8+, or CD8+CD57+ T cells (not recorded which) from PBMCs. Receptors were obtained from a human donor in good health.

The rearrangement uses TRBV11-2 and TRBJ2-1; 12 positions agree with TRBD2. The CDR3 totals 17 residues. With V trimmed by 5 bases and J by 1 base, 6 bases remained unmatched. Germline V gene lookup returns CDR1 SGHAT and CDR2 FQNNGV. The CDR3 protein is CASSLQTSGSSYNEQFF. The DNA for the CDR3 is TGTGCCAGCAGCCTACAGACTAGCGGGAGTTCCTACAATGAGCAGTTCTTC.

This clonotype showed up many times. This rearrangement joins TRBV5-1 to TRBJ2-7; 7 nucleotides line up with TRBD1. Germline V gene lookup returns CDR1 SGHRS and CDR2 YFSETQ. Trimming at V came to 6 bases and at J to 0 bases, leaving 9 bases not matched to a gene. The CDR3 is made up of 15 amino acids. CDR3 protein: CASNAGTASSYEQYF. CDR3 DNA sequence: TGCGCCAGCAACGCCGGGACAGCAAGCTCCTACGAGCAGTACTTC. The entire variable domain, with the rest obtained from reference TRBV5-1 and TRBJ2-7, is as follows: KAGVTQTPRYLIKTRGQQVTLSCSPISGHRSVSWYQQTPGQGLQFLFEYFSETQRNKGNFPGRFSGRQFSNSRSEMNVSTLELGDSALYLCASNAGTASSYEQYFGPGTRLTVT.

The V and J genes are TRBV10-2 and TRBJ1-1; no clear D. Germline-derived CDR1 and CDR2 are WSHSY and SAAADI. Trimming stripped 4 bases from V and 1 base from J, with 10 bases between. CDR3 length: 14 residues. This CDR3 reads CASSGLQPNTEAFF. CDR3 bases: TGCGCCAGCAGTGGTTTACAACCGAACACTGAAGCTTTCTTT.

CDR3 region: CASSLADYNEQFF. The CDR3 DNA reads as TGTGCCAGCAGCCTAGCGGACTACAATGAGCAGTTCTTC. The chain joins TRBV12-3 or TRBV12-4 to TRBJ2-1, with 7 bases matching TRBD2. CDR3 length: 13 residues. The trim removed 6 bases at V and 3 bases at J, leaving 2 bases unmatched.

The CDR3 loop is CSARLAGSIGSTQYF. In nucleotides, the CDR3 is TGCAGTGCTAGACTAGCGGGGTCCATCGGGAGTACCCAGTACTTC. The rearrangement uses TRBV20-1 and TRBJ2-5; 9 nucleotides agree with TRBD2. CDR3 size: 15 residues. The germline V gene has CDR1 DFQATT and CDR2 SNEGSKA (reference sequence). V trimming: 2 bases; J trimming: 8 bases; junction bases outside the gene matches: 12.

The V call is TRBV20-1, the J call TRBJ2-7, with no clear D. Germline V lookup: CDR1 DFQATT, CDR2 SNEGSKA (reference sequence). CDR3 length: 11 amino acids. Trimming removed 6 bases at V and 2 bases at J, with 8 bases between. CDR3 in amino acids: CSAESAYEQYF. The CDR3 DNA sequence: TGCAGTGCGGAGTCAGCCTACGAGCAGTACTTC.

The J gene is TRBJ2-5, the V gene TRBV20-1, with 10 bases aligning to TRBD1. CDR1 is DFQATT and CDR2 is SNEGSKA in the germline V gene (reference sequence). The junction had 6 bases not matched to a gene; V was cut back by 6 bases and J by 5 bases. The CDR3 consists of 13 residues. The CDR3 here is CSARQGARETQYF. The CDR3 DNA reads TGCAGTGCCCGACAGGGGGCTAGGGAGACCCAGTACTTC.

This clonotype was recorded a few times. DNA of the CDR3: TGTGCCAGCAGCCAAGAAGAGGGGGCATACAATGAGCAGTTCTTC. Its translation: CASSQEEGAYNEQFF. The chain uses TRBV14 and TRBJ2-1, with TRBD1 matching over 7 bases. The CDR3 is 15 residues long. V was pared by 0 bases and J by 4 bases, with 3 bases of the junction left unmatched. The germline gives CDR1 SGHDN, CDR2 FVKESK.

In this sample, this clonotype turned up a few times. J is TRBJ1-1 and V is TRBV7-9; D is uncertain. Between the trimmed V and J ends, which lost 8 bases and 1 base, there was a span of 11 bases. Germline V gene sequence: CDR1 SEHNR, CDR2 FQNEAQ (reference sequence). The CDR3 is 13 amino acids. Written as DNA, the CDR3 is TGTGCCAGCCGGTTTGGGCAGAACACTGAAGCTTTCTTT. Its protein is CASRFGQNTEAFF.

As for this clonotype: One base away lies a much larger clone, so this may be a sequencing read error. This chain uses TRBV7-3 with TRBJ2-3; D gene uncertain. The CDR3 consists of 17 residues. The germline V gene encodes CDR1 SGHTA and CDR2 FQGTGA. V shed 4 bases and J shed 2 bases, with 19 bases lying between them. The CDR3 DNA is TGTGCCAGCAGCTCCTCAGGACCACCGTCGACCACAGATACGCAGTATTTT. Encoded protein: CASSSSGPPSTTDTQYF.

The rearrangement uses TRBV12-3 or TRBV12-4 and TRBJ1-2; the D gene is possibly TRBD1 (6 bases). Trimming removed 7 bases at V and 2 bases at J, with 14 bases between. CDR3 length: 14 residues. CDR3 sequence (DNA): TGTGCCAGCACCCGGGCAGGGGCCAACTATGGCTACACCTTC. Translated, it gives CASTRAGANYGYTF.

The chain has TRBV2 and TRBJ2-6; 7 nucleotides match TRBD1. Germline V gene data show CDR1 as SNHLY and CDR2 as FYNNEI. V lost 3 bases and J lost 0; bases outside the gene matches: 5. CDR3 length: 17 residues. CDR3 loop: CASSDETGNSGANVLTF. The CDR3 DNA follows: TGTGCCAGCAGTGACGAGACAGGGAACTCTGGGGCCAACGTCCTGACTTTC.

This clonotype was detected many times. This chain joins TRBV12-3 or TRBV12-4 and TRBJ2-2, with 9 nucleotides matching TRBD2. With 8 bases clipped from V and 5 bases from J, the junction kept 12 bases outside the gene matches. The CDR3 extends over 16 amino acids. CDR3 coding DNA: TGTGCCAGCCCCGCGGGTAGCGGGAGCGTAACCGGGGAGCTGTTTTTT. It translates to CASPAGSGSVTGELFF.

The CDR3 region has the DNA TGTGCCAGTAGTATAGGAGACAGGGGATCTGGGGCCAACGTCCTGACTTTC. Protein: CASSIGDRGSGANVLTF. V usage is TRBV19 and J usage is TRBJ2-6, with 8 bases aligning to TRBD1. CDR3 length: 17 residues. V shed 1 base, J shed 1 base, and the junction held 3 bases outside the gene matches. CDR1 and CDR2 (germline): LNHDA, SQIVND (reference sequence).

V gene TRBV19 combines with J gene TRBJ1-2; D not certain. Germline-derived CDR1 and CDR2 are LNHDA and SQIVND (reference sequence). The CDR3 is 15 residues long. Trimming cost V 7 bases and J 4 bases, with 19 bases left between them. The CDR3 loop is CASNRRTGDGYGYTF. CDR3 DNA: TGTGCCAGTAACCGGAGGACTGGGGATGGCTATGGCTACACCTTC. Looking up the rest from reference TRBV19 and TRBJ1-2 gives the full variable domain: DGGITQSPKYLFRKEGQNVTLSCEQNLNHDAMYWYRQDPGQGLRLIYYSQIVNDFQKGDIAEGYSVSREKKESFPLTVTSAQKNPTAFYLCASNRRTGDGYGYTFGSGTRLTVV.

About this clonotype itself: A much larger clone differs by one base, so this may be a read error. This chain connects TRBV6-1 to TRBJ1-1, with 7 bases that match TRBD1. This CDR3 has 13 residues. In germline, CDR1 is MNHNS, CDR2 SASEGT. The chain's CDR3 is CASGGDSHTDAFF. Here the CDR3 DNA reads TGTGCCAGCGGGGGGGACAGCCACACTGATGCTTTCTTT.

This clonotype was observed many times. The CDR3 is CASSLTSPLHF. CDR3 DNA sequence: TGTGCCAGCAGCCTCACCTCACCCCTCCACTTT. V is TRBV6-1 and J is TRBJ1-6; D remains unclear. This CDR3 contains 11 residues. V shed 6 bases and J shed 10 bases, with 7 bases lying between them. Germline values: CDR1 MNHNS, CDR2 SASEGT.